This T cell receptor (beta chain) was captured by sequencing in a study of T cell repertoires in cytomegalovirus infection. Study results and limitations: Cumulative frequency (of public TCR beta family members) identified carriers of CMV plus the relevant HLA.

The germline gives CDR1 SGHVS, CDR2 FNYEAQ. The ends were cut back, 2 bases at V and 6 bases at J, with 16 bases in the middle. This CDR3 spans 15 amino acids. TCRdb passed the reads through MiXCR, listing each CDR3 protein once. Altogether almost 550,000 distinct CDR3 sequences are present, 15% to 20% being singletons, with the ten largest covering 20% to 30%. This clonotype was recorded many times. The antigen remains undetermined. The clonotype comes from a human donor in good health (CMV status not recorded). Some clones in this sample may be carry-over from other donors' samples. V usage is TRBV7-6 and J usage is TRBJ1-2; a weak D match, TRBD1 (5 bases). The sample taken for sequencing was CD8+ T cells from PBMCs. The CDR3 loop is CASSLREIDRDGYTF. The CDR3 DNA follows: TGTGCCAGCAGCTTACGGGAAATAGACAGAGATGGCTACACCTTC.